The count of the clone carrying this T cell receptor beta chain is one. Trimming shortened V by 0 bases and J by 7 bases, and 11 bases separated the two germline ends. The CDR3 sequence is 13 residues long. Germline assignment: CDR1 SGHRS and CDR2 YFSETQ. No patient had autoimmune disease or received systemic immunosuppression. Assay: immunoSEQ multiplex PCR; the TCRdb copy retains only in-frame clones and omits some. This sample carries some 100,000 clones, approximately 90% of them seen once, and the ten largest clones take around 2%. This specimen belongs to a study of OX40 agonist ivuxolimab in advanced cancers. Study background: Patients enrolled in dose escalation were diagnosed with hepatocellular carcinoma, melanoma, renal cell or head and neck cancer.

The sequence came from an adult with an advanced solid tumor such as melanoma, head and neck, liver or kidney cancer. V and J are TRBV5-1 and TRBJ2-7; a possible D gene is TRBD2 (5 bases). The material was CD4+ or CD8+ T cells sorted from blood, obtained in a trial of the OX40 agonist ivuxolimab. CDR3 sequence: CASSLDLEGEQYF. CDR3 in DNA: TGCGCCAGCAGCTTGGATCTAGAGGGTGAGCAGTACTTC.